The rows below give T cell receptor beta chains drawn from one sample of a study of cytomegalovirus exposure and HLA in healthy donors. The table came from immunoSEQ multiplex PCR; TCRdb's copy has only in-frame clones and leaves some out. The sample consists of 60,000 or so clones, 60% to 80% of them appearing once. The sample was PBMCs. These receptors were taken from a middle-aged woman in good health and CMV-seropositive. Both conserved end residues are part of each CDR3. Each record gives: J gene, V gene, D gene, clone size, CDR3 protein, CDR3 DNA. The D gene is left open where the match is weak. Size tells how often a clone was seen (once, few, many) or the class of an expanded clone, and some rows leave it out.

j_gene: TRBJ1-4
v_gene: TRBV7-2
d_gene: TRBD1
abundance: NA
CDR3aa: CASSAVKETGLSEKLFF
CDR3nt: TGTGCCAGCAGCGCCGTGAAGGAGACAGGGCTGTCGGAAAAACTGTTTTTT

j_gene: TRBJ2-1
v_gene: TRBV7-9
d_gene: NA
abundance: NA
CDR3aa: CASSLRQLSGSYNEQFF
CDR3nt: TGTGCCAGCAGCTTACGACAGCTGTCCGGCTCCTACAATGAGCAGTTCTTC

j_gene: TRBJ2-7
v_gene: TRBV13
d_gene: NA
abundance: NA
CDR3aa: CASSGDIVGNEQYF
CDR3nt: TGTGCCAGCAGTGGGGACATCGTTGGTAACGAGCAGTACTTC

j_gene: TRBJ1-2
v_gene: TRBV5-4
d_gene: TRBD1
abundance: many
CDR3aa: CASSLPGQGNYGYTF
CDR3nt: TGTGCCAGCAGTCTACCGGGACAGGGAAACTATGGCTACACCTTC

j_gene: TRBJ1-5
v_gene: TRBV19
d_gene: NA
abundance: NA
CDR3aa: CASSITPGSNQPQHF
CDR3nt: TGTGCCAGTAGTATCACTCCAGGAAGCAATCAGCCCCAGCATTTT

j_gene: TRBJ1-2
v_gene: TRBV19
d_gene: NA
abundance: NA
CDR3aa: CASSIRDPSSPRRGYTF
CDR3nt: TGTGCCAGTAGTATCAGAGACCCTAGCTCCCCGAGGCGCGGCTACACCTTC

j_gene: TRBJ2-3
v_gene: TRBV11-2
d_gene: NA
abundance: NA
CDR3aa: CASSTVGVRTDTQYF
CDR3nt: TGTGCCAGCAGCACAGTTGGTGTTCGCACAGATACGCAGTATTTT

j_gene: TRBJ1-5
v_gene: TRBV5-6
d_gene: TRBD1
abundance: NA
CDR3aa: CASSSYRGLQPQHF
CDR3nt: TGTGCCAGCAGCTCCTACAGGGGTCTTCAGCCCCAGCATTTT

j_gene: TRBJ2-1
v_gene: TRBV7-2
d_gene: NA
abundance: NA
CDR3aa: CASSRQAASSYNEQFF
CDR3nt: TGTGCCAGCAGCCGACAAGCGGCCAGCTCCTACAATGAGCAGTTCTTC

j_gene: TRBJ1-4
v_gene: TRBV5-1
d_gene: NA
abundance: NA
CDR3aa: CASSAGPGEEKLFF
CDR3nt: TGCGCCAGCAGCGCGGGCCCCGGAGAAGAAAAACTGTTTTTT

j_gene: TRBJ2-3
v_gene: TRBV19
d_gene: NA
abundance: NA
CDR3aa: CASSPRGAHTDTQYF
CDR3nt: TGTGCCAGTAGTCCCCGGGGAGCCCATACAGATACGCAGTATTTT

j_gene: TRBJ2-2
v_gene: TRBV7-8
d_gene: TRBD2
abundance: few
CDR3aa: CASSPGLAGGTGELFF
CDR3nt: TGTGCCAGCAGCCCCGGACTAGCGGGGGGGACCGGGGAGCTGTTTTTT

j_gene: TRBJ2-3
v_gene: TRBV7-9
d_gene: TRBD1
abundance: few
CDR3aa: CASSRTGTGGFSDTQYF
CDR3nt: TGTGCCAGCAGCCGTACCGGGACAGGGGGCTTCTCAGATACGCAGTATTTT

j_gene: TRBJ2-6
v_gene: TRBV29-1
d_gene: NA
abundance: NA
CDR3aa: CSAYDRFGANVLTF
CDR3nt: TGCAGCGCCTACGACAGGTTCGGGGCCAACGTCCTGACTTTC

j_gene: TRBJ1-2
v_gene: TRBV6-1
d_gene: NA
abundance: NA
CDR3aa: CASSDRGNYGYTF
CDR3nt: TGTGCCAGCAGTGACAGGGGAAACTATGGCTACACCTTC

j_gene: TRBJ1-2
v_gene: TRBV19
d_gene: NA
abundance: few
CDR3aa: CASTPTGARYGYTF
CDR3nt: TGTGCCAGTACCCCGACAGGAGCGCGCTATGGCTACACCTTC

j_gene: TRBJ1-4
v_gene: TRBV12-5
d_gene: TRBD1
abundance: NA
CDR3aa: CASGLDPGQGTNEKLFF
CDR3nt: TGTGCTAGTGGTTTGGACCCGGGACAGGGGACTAATGAAAAACTGTTTTTT

j_gene: TRBJ2-1
v_gene: TRBV5-6
d_gene: NA
abundance: NA
CDR3aa: CASSFLGRTDNEQFF
CDR3nt: TGTGCCAGCAGCTTCCTGGGAAGGACAGACAATGAGCAGTTCTTC

j_gene: TRBJ2-2
v_gene: TRBV6-1
d_gene: NA
abundance: NA
CDR3aa: CASISTGVGGLFF
CDR3nt: TGTGCCAGCATCAGCACAGGGGTCGGGGGGCTGTTTTTT

j_gene: TRBJ1-1
v_gene: TRBV9
d_gene: TRBD1
abundance: NA
CDR3aa: CASSVGGQPGEAFF
CDR3nt: TGTGCCAGCAGCGTAGGGGGACAGCCCGGTGAAGCTTTCTTT

j_gene: TRBJ1-5
v_gene: TRBV6-1
d_gene: NA
abundance: NA
CDR3aa: CASSARVGNPNQPQHF
CDR3nt: TGTGCCAGCAGTGCTAGAGTAGGAAATCCCAATCAGCCCCAGCATTTT

j_gene: TRBJ2-7
v_gene: TRBV2
d_gene: NA
abundance: NA
CDR3aa: CASSEDSSYEQYF
CDR3nt: TGTGCCAGCAGTGAAGACAGCTCCTACGAACAGTACTTC

j_gene: TRBJ2-4
v_gene: TRBV5-1
d_gene: TRBD2
abundance: NA
CDR3aa: CASSLSSGGFGKNIQYF
CDR3nt: TGCGCCAGCAGCTTGTCTAGCGGGGGGTTTGGCAAAAACATTCAGTACTTC

j_gene: TRBJ2-7
v_gene: TRBV5-1
d_gene: NA
abundance: NA
CDR3aa: CASSLGTPYEQYF
CDR3nt: TGCGCCAGCAGCTTGGGGACTCCCTACGAGCAGTACTTC

j_gene: TRBJ1-2
v_gene: TRBV7-9
d_gene: TRBD1
abundance: NA
CDR3aa: CASVDRDYGYTF
CDR3nt: TGTGCCAGCGTCGACAGGGACTATGGCTACACCTTC

j_gene: TRBJ2-7
v_gene: TRBV4-3
d_gene: NA
abundance: NA
CDR3aa: CASSQAVGGYEQYF
CDR3nt: TGCGCCAGCAGCCAAGCGGTAGGGGGCTACGAGCAGTACTTC

j_gene: TRBJ1-2
v_gene: TRBV18
d_gene: TRBD1
abundance: NA
CDR3aa: CASSFSGTGGAGYGYTF
CDR3nt: TGTGCCAGCTCATTCTCCGGGACAGGGGGCGCGGGCTATGGCTACACCTTC

j_gene: TRBJ2-1
v_gene: TRBV19
d_gene: NA
abundance: NA
CDR3aa: CASSGTISDNEQFF
CDR3nt: TGTGCCAGTAGCGGGACAATTTCGGACAATGAGCAGTTCTTC

j_gene: TRBJ1-2
v_gene: TRBV10-3
d_gene: TRBD1
abundance: NA
CDR3aa: CAISESRTGNYGYTF
CDR3nt: TGTGCCATCAGTGAGTCTAGGACAGGGAACTATGGCTACACCTTC

j_gene: TRBJ1-1
v_gene: TRBV7-9
d_gene: TRBD1
abundance: NA
CDR3aa: CASSERQGKPEAFF
CDR3nt: TGTGCCAGCAGCGAGAGACAGGGGAAACCTGAAGCTTTCTTT

j_gene: TRBJ1-2
v_gene: TRBV10-3
d_gene: NA
abundance: NA
CDR3aa: CAISEGQRSYGYTF
CDR3nt: TGTGCCATCAGTGAGGGGCAGAGATCATATGGCTACACCTTC

j_gene: TRBJ2-7
v_gene: TRBV28
d_gene: NA
abundance: NA
CDR3aa: CASSATGGEDREGMVEQYF
CDR3nt: TGTGCCAGCAGTGCAACCGGAGGGGAAGACAGAGAGGGTATGGTCGAGCAGTACTTC

j_gene: TRBJ2-1
v_gene: TRBV6-4
d_gene: TRBD1
abundance: NA
CDR3aa: CASSDTAGGGYNEQFF
CDR3nt: TGTGCCAGCAGTGACACCGCAGGGGGCGGGTACAATGAGCAGTTCTTC

j_gene: TRBJ1-1
v_gene: TRBV5-6
d_gene: NA
abundance: NA
CDR3aa: CASSSEQGGGTEAFF
CDR3nt: TGTGCCAGCAGCTCGGAGCAGGGAGGGGGCACTGAAGCTTTCTTT

j_gene: TRBJ1-2
v_gene: TRBV5-8
d_gene: NA
abundance: NA
CDR3aa: CASSLDFPGINYGYTF
CDR3nt: TGTGCCAGCAGCTTGGATTTTCCAGGGATTAACTATGGCTACACCTTC

j_gene: TRBJ1-5
v_gene: TRBV4-1
d_gene: NA
abundance: NA
CDR3aa: CASSQVPGQNQPQHF
CDR3nt: TGCGCCAGCAGCCAAGTCCCGGGACAAAATCAGCCCCAGCATTTT

j_gene: TRBJ1-2
v_gene: TRBV28
d_gene: NA
abundance: NA
CDR3aa: CASSPGNYGYTF
CDR3nt: TGTGCCAGCAGTCCGGGGAACTATGGCTACACCTTC

j_gene: TRBJ1-2
v_gene: TRBV10-2
d_gene: NA
abundance: few
CDR3aa: CASSETQVHYGYTF
CDR3nt: TGCGCCAGCAGTGAGACGCAGGTGCACTATGGCTACACCTTC

j_gene: TRBJ2-2
v_gene: TRBV28
d_gene: NA
abundance: few
CDR3aa: CASQGTNTGELFF
CDR3nt: TGTGCCAGCCAGGGGACGAACACCGGGGAGCTGTTTTTT

j_gene: TRBJ1-4
v_gene: TRBV4-1
d_gene: TRBD1
abundance: NA
CDR3aa: CASSPALRTGRDTPTNEKLFF
CDR3nt: TGCGCCAGCAGCCCCGCGCTCAGGACAGGCCGCGATACTCCAACTAATGAAAAACTGTTTTTT